The 4 T cell receptor beta chains listed next were all sequenced from one sample in a study of blood T cell repertoires in COVID-19. Assay: immunoSEQ multiplex PCR; the TCRdb copy retains only in-frame clones and omits some. Of about 140,000 clones in the sample, more than 75% are singletons; the top ten hold about an eighth. The sample comprised peripheral blood. The source of these receptors is a man older than 75 with acute or convalescent COVID-19.

The V gene is TRBV7-2, the J gene TRBJ2-7; possible D gene TRBD2, 6 bases. The V end lost 0 bases, the J end lost 0 bases, and 15 bases lay between the germline ends. The CDR3 spans 17 residues. CDR1 SGHTA and CDR2 FQGNSA come from the germline V gene. The CDR3 here is CASSLAAAGRSSYEQYF. CDR3 nucleotides: TGTGCCAGCAGCTTAGCCGCGGCGGGGAGGAGCTCCTACGAGCAGTACTTC.

This chain links TRBV5-1 with TRBJ1-6, with 7 positions matching TRBD1. Germline V gene sequence: CDR1 SGHRS, CDR2 YFSETQ. The CDR3 sequence is 15 residues long. The junction had 8 bases not matched to a gene; V was cut back by 4 bases and J by 7 bases. The CDR3 DNA is TGCGCCAGCAGCGCACCGGGACAGAAAAATTCACCCCTCCACTTT. Translating gives CASSAPGQKNSPLHF.

This clone was detected once. The V gene is TRBV5-1, the J gene TRBJ1-2; TRBD1 matches 8 bases. V shed 4 bases and J 4 bases; nucleotides not matched to a gene: 12. This CDR3 comprises 16 residues. Per germline, CDR1 SGHRS and CDR2 YFSETQ. The CDR3 DNA sequence: TGCGCCAGCAGCGGAGTGACAGGGGATTTTGGCTATGGCTACACCTTC. This codes for CASSGVTGDFGYGYTF.

The chain has TRBV29-1 and TRBJ2-1; TRBD2 aligns across 10 bases. The CDR3 sequence is 16 residues long. V lost 8 bases and J lost 5; bases outside the gene matches: 15. CDR1 is SQVTM and CDR2 is ANQGSEA in the germline V gene. The CDR3 loop is CSILGQRGGLHNEQFF. CDR3 DNA sequence: TGCAGCATTCTAGGCCAGCGGGGGGGCCTTCACAATGAGCAGTTCTTC.